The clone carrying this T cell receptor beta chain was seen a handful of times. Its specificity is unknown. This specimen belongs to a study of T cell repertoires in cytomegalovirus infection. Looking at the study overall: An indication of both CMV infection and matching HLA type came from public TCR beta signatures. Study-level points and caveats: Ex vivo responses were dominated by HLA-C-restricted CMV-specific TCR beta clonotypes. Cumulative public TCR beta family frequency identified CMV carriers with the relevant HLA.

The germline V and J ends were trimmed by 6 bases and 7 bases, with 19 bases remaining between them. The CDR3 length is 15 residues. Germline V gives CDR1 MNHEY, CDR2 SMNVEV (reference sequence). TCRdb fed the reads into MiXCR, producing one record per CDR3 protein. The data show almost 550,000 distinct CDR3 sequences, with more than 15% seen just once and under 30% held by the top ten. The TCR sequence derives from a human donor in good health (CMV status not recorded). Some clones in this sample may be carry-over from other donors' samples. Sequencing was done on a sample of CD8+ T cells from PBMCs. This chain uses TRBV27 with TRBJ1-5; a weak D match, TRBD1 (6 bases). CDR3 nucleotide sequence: TGTGCCAGCAGGTTTTTGCCGGGGGCAAGGCAGCCCCAGCATTTT. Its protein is CASRFLPGARQPQHF.